This note documents a single T cell receptor beta chain sequence. At the DNA level, this CDR3 is encoded by other sequences in the same sample as well. This table comes from immunoSEQ multiplex PCR, and its TCRdb copy is limited to in-frame clones, with some not included. The data hold millions of clones, with approximately 94% observed a single time. The V and J ends lost 8 bases and 4 bases respectively, with 30 bases between them. The V gene's germline CDR1 is SQVTM and CDR2 ANQGSEA. This CDR3 contains 18 residues. This specimen belongs to a study of shared clonotypes between healthy human individuals. CD8 cells regarded as naive lacked CD45RO, were positively chosen for CCR7, and omitted terminally differentiated effector memory CD45RA+ cells.

Sample: naive CD8+ T cells sorted from blood. The rearrangement joins TRBV29-1 to TRBJ2-1; D may be TRBD1 (6 bases). The TCR was taken from a man younger than 30 in good health. In nucleotides, the CDR3 is TGCAGCTCTGAGCTCGGGGTACAGGGAACTGGGGCTTACAATGAGCAGTTCTTC. It yields the protein CSSELGVQGTGAYNEQFF.